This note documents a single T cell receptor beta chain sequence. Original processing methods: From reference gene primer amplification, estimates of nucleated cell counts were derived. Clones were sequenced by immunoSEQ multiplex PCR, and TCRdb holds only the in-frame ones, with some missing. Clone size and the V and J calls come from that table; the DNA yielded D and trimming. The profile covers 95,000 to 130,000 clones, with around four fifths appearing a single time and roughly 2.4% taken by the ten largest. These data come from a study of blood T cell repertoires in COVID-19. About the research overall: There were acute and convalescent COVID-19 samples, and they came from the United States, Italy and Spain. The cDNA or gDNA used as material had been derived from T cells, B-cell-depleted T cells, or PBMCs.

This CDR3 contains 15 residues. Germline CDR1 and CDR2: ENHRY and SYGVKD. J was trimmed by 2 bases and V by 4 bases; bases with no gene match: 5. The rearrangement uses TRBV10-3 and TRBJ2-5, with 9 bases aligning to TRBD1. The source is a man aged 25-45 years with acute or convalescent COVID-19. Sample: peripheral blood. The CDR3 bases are TGTGCCATCAGTGGGACAGGGGATCAACAAGAGACCCAGTACTTC. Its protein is CAISGTGDQQETQYF.